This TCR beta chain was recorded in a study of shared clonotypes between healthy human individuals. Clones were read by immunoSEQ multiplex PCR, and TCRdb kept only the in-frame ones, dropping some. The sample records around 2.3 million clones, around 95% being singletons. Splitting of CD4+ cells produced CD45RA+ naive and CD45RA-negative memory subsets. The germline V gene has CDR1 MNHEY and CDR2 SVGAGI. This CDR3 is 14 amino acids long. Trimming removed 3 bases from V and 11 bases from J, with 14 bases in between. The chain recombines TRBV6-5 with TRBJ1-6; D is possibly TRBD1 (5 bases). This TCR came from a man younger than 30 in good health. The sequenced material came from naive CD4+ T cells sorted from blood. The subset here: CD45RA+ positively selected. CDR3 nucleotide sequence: TGTGCCAGCAGTTATTCGTCAGGGTATACACCCCTCCACTTT. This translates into CASSYSSGYTPLHF.